This is a list of T cell receptor beta chains from one sample in a study of esophageal squamous cell carcinoma under preoperative chemotherapy. Via MiXCR, TCRdb re-called the PCR reads, giving one row per CDR3 protein. The profile shows approximately 15,000 distinct CDR3 sequences, about three fifths of them singletons. The sample was taken from a patient given preoperative chemotherapy. The receptors were sampled from a human donor with esophageal squamous cell carcinoma. The donor label of this sample is uncertain. The CDR3 runs from the conserved cysteine through the conserved F or W. D genes are given only for firm matches. The size of a clone is reported for some rows only, either as once, few or many, or as a class for expanded clones.

clone_size j_call d_call v_call cdr3_aa cdr3_nt
few TRBJ1-5 . TRBV10-1 CAYPTKYSNQPQHF TGCGCCTACCCCACGAAATATAGCAATCAGCCCCAGCATTTT
. TRBJ2-3 . TRBV6-2/TRBV6-3 CASSYDEDDMQYF TGTGCCAGCAGTTACGATGAGGATGATATGCAGTATTTC
. TRBJ1-2 TRBD1 TRBV6-1 CASGQGGGYTF TGTGCCAGCGGACAGGGGGGAGGCTACACCTTC
many TRBJ2-5 . TRBV6-1 CASARTLGETQYF TGTGCCAGCGCTAGAACCTTGGGGGAGACCCAGTACTTC
few TRBJ2-3 . TRBV4-3 CASSLKAGGGADTQYF TGCGCCAGCAGCCTTAAGGCCGGGGGAGGAGCAGATACGCAGTATTTT
many TRBJ1-2 . TRBV6-1 CASSVGIITTGYTF TGTGCCAGCAGTGTCGGGATTATTACGACCGGCTACACCTTC
. TRBJ1-5 TRBD1 TRBV15 CATSEGQGDQPQHF TGTGCCACCTCCGAGGGACAGGGGGACCAGCCCCAGCATTTT
. TRBJ2-4 TRBD2 TRBV6-1 CASGGRDKETQYF TGTGCGAGCGGGGGGCGTGACAAAGAGACTCAGTACTTC
. TRBJ2-1 . TRBV6-1 CASTLQTTLYNEQFF TGTGCCAGCACCTTACAGACGACCCTGTACAATGAGCAGTTCTTC
. TRBJ2-7 . TRBV10-2 CASSEGGGFNEQYF TGCGCCAGCAGTGAAGGGGGGGGTTTTAATGAGCAGTACTTC
. TRBJ2-1 . TRBV6-5 CASSYNQLTREQFF TGTGCCAGCAGTTACAATCAGCTCACCCGGGAGCAGTTCTTC
. TRBJ2-3 TRBD1 TRBV6-1 CASSEWGTGGPETQYF TGTGCCAGCAGTGAATGGGGGACAGGGGGGCCAGAGACGCAGTATTTC
. TRBJ2-3 . TRBV10-3 CGGAGRRAKNTQYF TGTGGCGGCGCGGGGAGGAGAGCCAAAAACACGCAGTATTTT
. TRBJ1-1 . TRBV29-1 CSAALQGTEAFF TGCAGCGCTGCCCTCCAGGGGACTGAAGCTTTCTTT
. TRBJ2-1 . TRBV7-3 CASSLTGLNEQFF TGTGCCAGCAGCTTAACGGGTCTTAATGAGCAGTTCTTC
. TRBJ2-3 . TRBV6-1 CASSLGLNTEKQYF TGTGCCAGCAGCCTGGGACTGAACACAGAGAAGCAGTATTTT
many TRBJ2-5 TRBD1 TRBV6-1 CASRDREQETQYF TGTGCCAGCCGGGACAGGGAACAAGAGACCCAGTACTTC
. TRBJ2-1 TRBD1 TRBV6-5 CASSYGTGGWPGDSEQFF TGTGCCAGCAGTTACGGGACAGGGGGCTGGCCGGGAGACAGTGAGCAGTTCTTC
. TRBJ2-2 TRBD1 TRBV27 CASSFGYYGTPNTGAQFF TGTGCCAGCAGTTTCGGTTATTACGGGACACCGAACACAGGGGCGCAGTTTTTT
medium-sized TRBJ2-3 . TRBV12-3/TRBV12-4 CASVRGGNTDTQYF TGTGCCAGCGTCCGGGGAGGAAACACAGATACGCAGTATTTT
. TRBJ2-3 TRBD2 TRBV7-2 CAGSGGGGLETQYF TGTGCGGGGAGCGGGGGGGGAGGGCTAGAGACGCAGTATTTC
few TRBJ2-5 . TRBV6-1 CASRGPGGGDQETQYF TGTGCCAGCAGGGGGCCCGGGGGCGGTGACCAAGAGACCCAGTACTTT
. TRBJ1-4 TRBD1 TRBV20-1 CSARWTGNEKLFF TGCAGTGCTAGATGGACAGGGAATGAAAAACTGTTTTTT
. TRBJ2-2 . TRBV9 CASSRSPAGPTGELFF TGTGCCAGCAGCAGAAGCCCGGCGGGACCCACCGGGGAGCTGTTTTTT
once TRBJ2-4 TRBD2 TRBV6-1 CPSREAGQGAKDTQYF TGTCCCAGCCGTGAAGCGGGGCAGGGAGCCAAAGACACGCAGTACTTC
large TRBJ2-3 TRBD2 TRBV6-1 CASLKLAGGGDTQYF TGTGCCAGTCTAAAACTAGCGGGGGGGGGGGATACGCAGTATTTT
. TRBJ2-7 TRBD2 TRBV27 CASSLGTSGYEQYF TGTGCCAGCAGTTTGGGGACTAGCGGCTACGAGCAGTACTTC
many TRBJ2-1 TRBD2 TRBV6-1 CASSERAGDGYEQFF TGTGCCAGCAGTGAAAGGGCGGGAGACGGCTATGAGCAGTTCTTC
. TRBJ2-1 . TRBV6-1 CASILQRIGANEQFF TGTGCCAGCATCCTACAGAGGATTGGTGCCAATGAGCAGTTCTTC
. TRBJ2-4 TRBD2 TRBV6-1 CASSELAGEGDKEIQYF TGTGCCAGCAGTGAACTAGCGGGGGAGGGGGACAAAGAGATTCAGTACTTC
. TRBJ2-4 TRBD1 TRBV10-3 CAGRGGREQETQYF TGTGCCGGGCGAGGGGGCCGTGAACAAGAGACCCAGTACTTT
. TRBJ2-1 TRBD2 TRBV11-3 CASKPSGSFTQFF TGTGCCAGCAAACCTAGCGGGAGTTTTACGCAGTTCTTC
. TRBJ2-1 TRBD2 TRBV6-1 CASSDRLAGANHGDEQFF TGTGCCAGCAGTGATAGACTAGCGGGAGCGAACCACGGGGATGAGCAGTTCTTC
few TRBJ2-7 . TRBV7-2 CASSRTKLYEQYF TGTGCCAGCAGCCGCACGAAGCTCTACGAGCAGTACTTC
. TRBJ2-3 . TRBV6-4 CASSEVPGDTDMQYF TGTGCCAGCAGTGAGGTGCCGGGGGACACAGACATGCAGTATTTT
. TRBJ2-6 . TRBV27 CASSFLGVGANVLTF TGTGCCAGCAGTTTTCTGGGGGTTGGGGCCAACGTCCTGACTTTC
. TRBJ2-3 TRBD2 TRBV12-3/TRBV12-4 CASILSGATDTQYF TGTGCCAGCATTCTTAGCGGGGCCACAGATACGCAGTATTTT
. TRBJ2-3 . TRBV7-6 CASSTSQGDAQYF TGTGCCAGCAGCACATCCCAAGGGGATGCGCAGTATTTC
. TRBJ2-2 TRBD1 TRBV7-6 CASRTTGGVTIDTLFF TGTGCCAGCAGGACGACAGGGGGCGTGACTATAGATACGCTGTTTTTT
many TRBJ2-3 . TRBV11-3 CASSLGGTSTDTQYF TGTGCCAGCAGCTTGGGGGGCACTAGCACAGATACGCAGTATTTT
few TRBJ2-7 TRBD2 TRBV12-3/TRBV12-4 CASRSTSGSGDEQYF TGTGCCAGCAGATCGACTAGCGGGAGTGGCGACGAGCAGTACTTC
. TRBJ2-1 TRBD2 TRBV6-5 CASSYSTPGTSGRRGRFF TGTGCCAGCAGTTACTCGACTCCCGGGACTAGCGGGAGACGGGGCCGGTTCTTC
many TRBJ1-5 . TRBV6-1 CASRQDNQPQHF TGTGCCAGCCGACAGGATAATCAGCCCCAGCATTTT
. TRBJ2-3 . TRBV6-4 CASSAGAWDKNTQYF TGTGCCAGCAGTGCGGGGGCGTGGGACAAAAACACGCAGTATTTC
. TRBJ2-1 . TRBV6-1 CASSDASADSYEQFF TGTGCCAGCAGTGATGCCAGTGCCGACTCCTACGAGCAGTTCTTC